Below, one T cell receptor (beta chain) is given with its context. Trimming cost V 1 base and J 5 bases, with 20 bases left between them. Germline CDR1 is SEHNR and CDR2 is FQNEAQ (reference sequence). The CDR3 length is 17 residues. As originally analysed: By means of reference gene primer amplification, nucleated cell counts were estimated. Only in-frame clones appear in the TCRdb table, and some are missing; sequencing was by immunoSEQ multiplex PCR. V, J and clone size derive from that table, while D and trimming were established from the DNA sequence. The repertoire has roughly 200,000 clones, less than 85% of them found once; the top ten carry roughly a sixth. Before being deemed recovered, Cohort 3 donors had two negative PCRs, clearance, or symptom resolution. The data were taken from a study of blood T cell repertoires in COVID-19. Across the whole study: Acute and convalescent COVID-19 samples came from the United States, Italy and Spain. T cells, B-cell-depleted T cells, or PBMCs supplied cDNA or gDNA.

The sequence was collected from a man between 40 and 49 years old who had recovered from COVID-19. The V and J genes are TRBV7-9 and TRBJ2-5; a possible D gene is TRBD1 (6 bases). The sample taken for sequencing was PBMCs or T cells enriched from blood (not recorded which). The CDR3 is CASSLVGETGLRETQYF. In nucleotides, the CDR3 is TGTGCCAGCAGCTTAGTAGGGGAGACAGGCCTGAGGGAGACCCAGTACTTC.